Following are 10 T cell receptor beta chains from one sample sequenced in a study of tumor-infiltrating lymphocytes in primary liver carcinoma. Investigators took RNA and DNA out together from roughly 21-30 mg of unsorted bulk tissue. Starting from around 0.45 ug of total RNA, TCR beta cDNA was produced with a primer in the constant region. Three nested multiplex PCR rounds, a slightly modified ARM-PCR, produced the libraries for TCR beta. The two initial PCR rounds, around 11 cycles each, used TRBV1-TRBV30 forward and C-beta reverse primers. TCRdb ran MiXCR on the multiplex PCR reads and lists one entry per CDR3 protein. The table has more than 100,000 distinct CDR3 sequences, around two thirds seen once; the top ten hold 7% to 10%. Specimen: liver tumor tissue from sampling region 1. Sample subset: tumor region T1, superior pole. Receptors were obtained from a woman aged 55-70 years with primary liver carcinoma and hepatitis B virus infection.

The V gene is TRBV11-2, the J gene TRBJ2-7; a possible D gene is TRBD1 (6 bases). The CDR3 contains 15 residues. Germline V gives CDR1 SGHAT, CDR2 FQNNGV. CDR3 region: CVNSLDTSRGNEQYF. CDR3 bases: TGTGTCAACAGCTTAGACACCTCGAGGGGGAACGAGCAGTACTTC. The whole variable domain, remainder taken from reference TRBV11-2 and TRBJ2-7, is EAGVAQSPRYKIIEKRQSVAFWCNPISGHATLYWYQQILGQGPKLLIQFQNNGVVDDSQLPKDRFSAERLKGVDSTLKIQPAKLEDSAVYLCVNSLDTSRGNEQYFGPGTRLTVT.

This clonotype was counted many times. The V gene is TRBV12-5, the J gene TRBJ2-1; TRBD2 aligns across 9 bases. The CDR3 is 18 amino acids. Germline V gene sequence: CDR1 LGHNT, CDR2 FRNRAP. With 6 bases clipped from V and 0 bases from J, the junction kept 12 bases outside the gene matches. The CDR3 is CASGPHGGRGSSYNEQFF. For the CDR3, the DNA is TGTGCTAGTGGCCCGCATGGCGGGAGGGGTAGCTCCTACAATGAGCAGTTCTTC.

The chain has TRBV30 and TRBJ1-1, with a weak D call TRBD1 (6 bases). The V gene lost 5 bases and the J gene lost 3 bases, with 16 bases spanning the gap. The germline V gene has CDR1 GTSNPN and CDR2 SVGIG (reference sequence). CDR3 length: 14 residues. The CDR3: CAWAHGGGYTEAFF. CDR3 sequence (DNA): TGTGCCTGGGCCCATGGGGGCGGTTACACTGAAGCTTTCTTT.

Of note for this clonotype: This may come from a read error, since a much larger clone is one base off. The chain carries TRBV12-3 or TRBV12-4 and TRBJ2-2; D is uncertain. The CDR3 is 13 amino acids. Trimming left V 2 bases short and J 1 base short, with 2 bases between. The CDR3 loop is CASSLLNTGELFF. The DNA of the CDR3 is TGTGCCAGCAGTTTATTGAACACCGGGGAGCTGTTTTTT.

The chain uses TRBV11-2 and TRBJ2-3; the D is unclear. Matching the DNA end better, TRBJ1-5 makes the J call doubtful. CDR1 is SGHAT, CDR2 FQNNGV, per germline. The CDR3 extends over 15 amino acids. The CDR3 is CASSLGRIITDMQHF. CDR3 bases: TGTGCCAGCAGCTTGGGCAGGATCATCACAGATATGCAGCATTTT.

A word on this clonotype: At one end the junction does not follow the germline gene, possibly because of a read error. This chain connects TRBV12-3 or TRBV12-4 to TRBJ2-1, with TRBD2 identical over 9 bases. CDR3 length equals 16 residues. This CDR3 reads CASSQSGTSSNNEQFF. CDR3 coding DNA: TGTGCTAGCAGTCAATCCGGGACTAGCAGTAACAATGAGCAGTTCTTC.

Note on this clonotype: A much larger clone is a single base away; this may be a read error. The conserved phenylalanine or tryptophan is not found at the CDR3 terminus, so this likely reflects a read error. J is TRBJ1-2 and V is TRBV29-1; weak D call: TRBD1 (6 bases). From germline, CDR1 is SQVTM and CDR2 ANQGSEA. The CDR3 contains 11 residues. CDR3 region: CSVEGGNGYTI. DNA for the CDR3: TGCAGCGTAGAAGGGGGAAACGGCTACACCATC.

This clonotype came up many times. The CDR3 here is CASMGGGGAAEAFF. The CDR3 DNA reads as TGTGCCAGCATGGGCGGGGGGGGCGCGGCTGAAGCTTTCTTT. This chain uses TRBV6-1 with TRBJ1-1; possible D gene TRBD1, 6 bases. From germline, CDR1 is MNHNS and CDR2 SASEGT. V gave up 7 bases and J gave up 6 bases, with 18 bases separating them. This CDR3 region has 14 residues.

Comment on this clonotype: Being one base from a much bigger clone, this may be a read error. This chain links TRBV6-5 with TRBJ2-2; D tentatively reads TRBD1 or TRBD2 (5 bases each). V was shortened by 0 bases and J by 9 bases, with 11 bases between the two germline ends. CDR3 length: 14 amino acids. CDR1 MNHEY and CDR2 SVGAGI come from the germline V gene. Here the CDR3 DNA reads TGTGCCAGCAGTTACTCAAAGGGACGAAGGGAGCTGTTTTTT. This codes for CASSYSKGRRELFF.

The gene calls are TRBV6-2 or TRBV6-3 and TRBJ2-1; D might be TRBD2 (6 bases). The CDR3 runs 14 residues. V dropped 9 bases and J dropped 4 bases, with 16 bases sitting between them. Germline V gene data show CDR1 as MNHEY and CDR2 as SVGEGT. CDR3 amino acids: CASEKGLHYNEQFF. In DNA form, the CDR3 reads TGTGCCAGTGAGAAGGGACTCCATTACAATGAGCAGTTCTTC.